Shown below are 15 T cell receptor beta chains from a single sample sequenced in a study of spatial heterogeneity in lung cancer. A single record per CDR3 protein comes from TCRdb applying MiXCR to the 5' RACE reads. The sample yields around 110,000 distinct CDR3 sequences, about 12% seen once. Time point meaning: blood at routine non-recurrence follow-up after resection. Sequencing was performed on whole RNA extracted from tumor and nontumor lung tissue, or from frozen PBMC, and the material was left unsorted. Sequencing was performed on PBMCs, taken at follow-up. Receptors were obtained from a male donor with early-stage non-small cell lung cancer.

The sample holds a few counts of this clonotype. The chain is built from TRBV4-2 and TRBJ1-6; no clear D gene. V dropped 4 bases and J dropped 8 bases, with 12 bases sitting between them. CDR3 size: 14 residues. The germline V gene has CDR1 LGHNA and CDR2 YNFKEQ. CDR3 residues: CASSPVGEDSPLHF. For the CDR3, the DNA is TGTGCCAGCAGCCCTGTGGGAGAGGATTCACCCCTCCACTTT.

This clonotype was observed many times. This chain links TRBV4-1 with TRBJ2-3; D unclear. The length of the CDR3 is 16 residues. V dropped 1 base and J dropped 0 bases, with 11 bases sitting between them. Germline V gives CDR1 MGHRA, CDR2 YSYEKL. The CDR3 reads CASSQVQSESTDTQYF. The CDR3 DNA follows: TGCGCCAGCAGCCAAGTACAGAGCGAAAGCACAGATACGCAGTATTTT.

The chain has TRBV6-5 and TRBJ2-1; 10 bases fit TRBD1. V trimming: 0 bases; J trimming: 6 bases; junction bases outside the gene matches: 2. Germline values: CDR1 MNHEY, CDR2 SVGAGI. The CDR3 spans 15 residues. The CDR3 loop is CASSYSGTGANEQFF. The CDR3 nucleotides are TGTGCCAGCAGTTACTCAGGGACAGGGGCCAATGAGCAGTTCTTC.

Only a few counts were recorded for this clonotype. The chain carries TRBV18 and TRBJ2-1, with 11 bases matching TRBD2. V was clipped by 2 bases and J by 5 bases; unmatched bases: 5. Germline values: CDR1 KGHSH, CDR2 LQKENI. This CDR3 region has 16 residues. CDR3 sequence: CASSPGGLAVNNEQFF. The CDR3 nucleotides read TGTGCCAGCTCACCAGGGGGACTAGCGGTAAACAATGAGCAGTTCTTC.

The CDR3, as DNA: TGTGCCAGCAGTTACTCCCTGGGACAGGGGACCCAGTACTTC. It yields the protein CASSYSLGQGTQYF. The chain recombines TRBV6-5 with TRBJ2-5, with TRBD1 matching 9 bases. This CDR3 region has 14 residues. The V gene's germline CDR1 is MNHEY and CDR2 SVGAGI. After removal of 0 bases from V and 7 bases from J, the junction contained 3 bases not matched to a gene.

This clonotype has a count of ten or more. The gene calls are TRBV5-6 and TRBJ1-2; D is perhaps TRBD1 (6 bases). Germline lookup yields CDR1 SGHDT and CDR2 YYEEEE. The CDR3 extends over 14 amino acids. Between the trimmed V and J ends, which lost 6 bases and 6 bases, there was a span of 18 bases. The CDR3 loop reads CASIYRGALNGYTF. DNA of the CDR3: TGTGCCAGCATCTACCGGGGGGCATTGAATGGCTACACCTTC.

This clonotype was observed a handful of times. The chain recombines TRBV5-1 with TRBJ1-2, with 10 nucleotides matching TRBD1. The ends lost 4 bases at V and 3 bases at J; junction bases unmatched: 18. The CDR3 has 19 amino acids. Germline V CDR1 and CDR2: SGHRS, YFSETQ. This CDR3 is CASSKGFPGQGIIDYGYTF. CDR3 nucleotides: TGCGCCAGCAGCAAGGGATTTCCGGGACAGGGGATTATTGACTATGGCTACACCTTC. Based on the CDR3 plus reference TRBV5-1 and TRBJ1-2, the full variable domain is KAGVTQTPRYLIKTRGQQVTLSCSPISGHRSVSWYQQTPGQGLQFLFEYFSETQRNKGNFPGRFSGRQFSNSRSEMNVSTLELGDSALYLCASSKGFPGQGIIDYGYTFGSGTRLTVV.

V usage is TRBV4-3 and J usage is TRBJ1-5; D unclear. The CDR3 contains 14 residues. Germline assignment: CDR1 LGHNA and CDR2 YSLEER. V dropped 2 bases and J dropped 6 bases, with 11 bases sitting between them. This chain's CDR3 is CASSQTWTSQPQHF. The CDR3 nucleotides are TGCGCCAGCAGCCAAACCTGGACGAGTCAGCCCCAGCATTTT.

This clonotype was seen repeatedly, ten times or more. This chain uses TRBV23-1 with TRBJ1-2; 8 bases fit TRBD1. TRBV23-1 counts as an open reading frame of uncertain function. The CDR3 length is 17 residues. V shed 0 bases and J 5 bases; nucleotides not matched to a gene: 11. The CDR3 DNA reads as TGCGCCAGCAGTCAATCGGTCGGACAGGGTCGAGAGTATGGCTACACCTTC. Translation: CASSQSVGQGREYGYTF.

This clonotype has just a few counts. The rearrangement uses TRBV3-1 and TRBJ2-1; D remains ambiguous. Looked up from germline, CDR1 is LGHDT and CDR2 is YNNKEL (reference sequence). The CDR3 consists of 15 residues. The ends were cut back, 2 bases at V and 8 bases at J, with 16 bases in the middle. The CDR3 DNA follows: TGTGCCAGCAGCCAACCCTCTACGGGCGAGTATGAGCAGTTCTTC. Its protein product is CASSQPSTGEYEQFF.

This clonotype has a handful of counts. This chain connects TRBV12-3 or TRBV12-4 to TRBJ2-7; D may be TRBD2 (6 bases). The germline V and J ends were trimmed by 7 bases and 2 bases, with 18 bases remaining between them. The CDR3 loop spans 15 amino acids. The CDR3 bases are TGTGCCAGCACCTGGGGACTCTCGAGGCCCTACGAGCAGTACTTC. The encoded protein is CASTWGLSRPYEQYF.

This clonotype was seen ten or more times. The chain uses TRBV7-2 and TRBJ2-2; D is ambiguous. CDR1 is SGHTA, CDR2 FQGNSA, per germline. V lost 4 bases, J lost 0 bases, and 6 bases lay in between. CDR3 length equals 14 residues. Written as DNA, the CDR3 is TGTGCCAGCAGCTCTAGTCCGAACACCGGGGAGCTGTTTTTT. As protein: CASSSSPNTGELFF.

In its sample, this clonotype was seen a few times. CDR3 protein: CATSERTSGEQFF. In nucleotides, the CDR3 is TGTGCCACCAGTGAAAGGACTAGCGGTGAGCAGTTCTTC. The chain has TRBV24-1 and TRBJ2-1, with 10 nucleotides matching TRBD2. This CDR3 region has 13 residues. V was pared by 4 bases and J by 9 bases, with 2 bases of the junction left unmatched. Germline values: CDR1 KGHDR, CDR2 SFDVKD.

This clonotype appeared many times. The V call is TRBV28, the J call TRBJ1-1; 9 bases map to TRBD1. Germline values: CDR1 MDHEN, CDR2 SYDVKM. V lost 9 bases, J lost 3 bases, and 5 bases stayed unmatched. The CDR3 covers 13 residues. CDR3 bases: TGTGCCAGTGGGACAGGGCAGGACACTGAAGCTTTCTTT. This translates into CASGTGQDTEAFF.

This clonotype has ten or more counts. The chain's CDR3 is CASSLVGDYGYTF. Written as DNA, the CDR3 is TGCGCCAGCAGCTTGGTAGGTGACTATGGCTACACCTTC. This chain links TRBV5-1 with TRBJ1-2; D gene ambiguous. The CDR3 consists of 13 residues. The V end was cut by 0 bases, the J end by 3 bases, with 6 bases between. CDR1 is SGHRS and CDR2 is YFSETQ in the germline V gene.